These T cell receptor beta chains were read from a single sample in a study of cytomegalovirus exposure and HLA in healthy donors. The table came from immunoSEQ multiplex PCR; TCRdb's copy has only in-frame clones and leaves some out. The data contain 50,000 to 65,000 clones, about 77% of them singletons. The sequenced sample consisted of PBMCs. All receptors come from a woman between 25 and 40 years old in good health and CMV-seronegative. Each CDR3 is given with its conserved first and last residue. A D gene is named only where the DNA matches it firmly. Some rows mark clone size as missing; the rest say once, few, many or name a class of expanded clone.

cdr3_nt: TGTGCCAGTAGTATAGGACAGGGCAGCTCTGGAAACACCATATATTTT; cdr3_aa: CASSIGQGSSGNTIYF; v_call: TRBV19; d_call: TRBD1; clone_size: -; j_call: TRBJ1-3
cdr3_nt: TGCGCCAGCAGCCCTGGGGGGACAGGTTCCACCGGGGAGCTGTTTTTT; cdr3_aa: CASSPGGTGSTGELFF; v_call: TRBV10-2; d_call: TRBD1; clone_size: -; j_call: TRBJ2-2
cdr3_nt: TGTGCCATCAGTGAGGGACAGGGGGCCCTTAACTATGGCTACACCTTC; cdr3_aa: CAISEGQGALNYGYTF; v_call: TRBV10-3; d_call: TRBD1; clone_size: few; j_call: TRBJ1-2
cdr3_nt: TGTGCCTGGAGTGTTGTAGGGACTAGCGTCCGTAATGAGCAGTTCTTC; cdr3_aa: CAWSVVGTSVRNEQFF; v_call: TRBV30; d_call: TRBD2; clone_size: -; j_call: TRBJ2-1
cdr3_nt: TGTGCCAGCAGTGAAGAGGGGCGGAGCGGGCTAGAGCGCTACACCTTC; cdr3_aa: CASSEEGRSGLERYTF; v_call: TRBV6-1; d_call: -; clone_size: -; j_call: TRBJ1-2
cdr3_nt: TGTGCCAGCAGTTACTACAAACAGGGGGGCTATGGCTACACCTTC; cdr3_aa: CASSYYKQGGYGYTF; v_call: TRBV6-6; d_call: TRBD1; clone_size: -; j_call: TRBJ1-2
cdr3_nt: TGTGCCAGCCACGGGGGAGGAGACCACGAGCAGTACTTC; cdr3_aa: CASHGGGDHEQYF; v_call: TRBV6-1; d_call: -; clone_size: -; j_call: TRBJ2-7
cdr3_nt: TGTGCCAGCTCACCAAATACAGGGGGCAGCTATGGCTACACCTTC; cdr3_aa: CASSPNTGGSYGYTF; v_call: TRBV18; d_call: TRBD1; clone_size: -; j_call: TRBJ1-2
cdr3_nt: TGTGCCAGCAGCCCCGGACAGGGGACGAATGAGCAGTTCTTC; cdr3_aa: CASSPGQGTNEQFF; v_call: TRBV7-3; d_call: TRBD1; clone_size: once; j_call: TRBJ2-1
cdr3_nt: TGTGCCAGCAGCTTAGCGGGTACCACCGGGGAGCTGTTTTTT; cdr3_aa: CASSLAGTTGELFF; v_call: TRBV11-3; d_call: -; clone_size: -; j_call: TRBJ2-2
cdr3_nt: TGTGCCAGCAGCCAATTGGGACAGGGGTCCTCTAACTATGGCTACACCTTC; cdr3_aa: CASSQLGQGSSNYGYTF; v_call: TRBV14; d_call: TRBD1; clone_size: few; j_call: TRBJ1-2
cdr3_nt: TGCGCCAGCAGCCAAGGTCCCCTGCCAGGGGGAATTTACGAGCAGTACTTC; cdr3_aa: CASSQGPLPGGIYEQYF; v_call: TRBV4-1; d_call: TRBD1; clone_size: -; j_call: TRBJ2-7
cdr3_nt: TGTGCCAGCAGCCAAGGGACAGGTGGAAATGAAAAACTGTTTTTT; cdr3_aa: CASSQGTGGNEKLFF; v_call: TRBV5-4; d_call: TRBD1; clone_size: few; j_call: TRBJ1-4
cdr3_nt: TGCGCCAGCAGCCCGGGACAGCGTGAAAAACTGTTTTTT; cdr3_aa: CASSPGQREKLFF; v_call: TRBV5-1; d_call: TRBD1; clone_size: few; j_call: TRBJ1-4
cdr3_nt: TGCAGCGTTGAATCACCGACAGGGCATTCCTACGAGCAGTACTTC; cdr3_aa: CSVESPTGHSYEQYF; v_call: TRBV29-1; d_call: TRBD1; clone_size: -; j_call: TRBJ2-7
cdr3_nt: TGCGCCAGCAGCTCGTCGAGGAGGGATCCCCACTACGAGCAGTACTTC; cdr3_aa: CASSSSRRDPHYEQYF; v_call: TRBV5-1; d_call: -; clone_size: -; j_call: TRBJ2-7
cdr3_nt: TGTGCCAGCAGTTTCGGCAGGGGTAGCAATCAGCCCCAGCATTTT; cdr3_aa: CASSFGRGSNQPQHF; v_call: TRBV28; d_call: -; clone_size: -; j_call: TRBJ1-5
cdr3_nt: TGTGCCAGCAGGGAGGGGCTGGGGAATGAAAAACTGTTTTTT; cdr3_aa: CASREGLGNEKLFF; v_call: TRBV4-2; d_call: -; clone_size: -; j_call: TRBJ1-4
cdr3_nt: TGTGCCACCTCCTTGGGACTAGCGTCAGATACGCAGTATTTT; cdr3_aa: CATSLGLASDTQYF; v_call: TRBV19; d_call: TRBD2; clone_size: -; j_call: TRBJ2-3
cdr3_nt: TGTGCCAGCAGCTGTGACTCGCTAGGCACCGGGGAGCTGTTTTTT; cdr3_aa: CASSCDSLGTGELFF; v_call: TRBV7-3; d_call: -; clone_size: -; j_call: TRBJ2-2
cdr3_nt: TGTGCCAGCGACCCCGCCAGGGGCCCTAATCAGCCCCAGCATTTT; cdr3_aa: CASDPARGPNQPQHF; v_call: TRBV28; d_call: -; clone_size: -; j_call: TRBJ1-5
cdr3_nt: TGTGCCTGGGACAGGGGTCCTGGAAACACCATATATTTT; cdr3_aa: CAWDRGPGNTIYF; v_call: TRBV30; d_call: TRBD1; clone_size: -; j_call: TRBJ1-3
cdr3_nt: TGTGCCAGCAGCCCTAGACAGGCTTCATCAGGAAACACCATATATTTT; cdr3_aa: CASSPRQASSGNTIYF; v_call: TRBV7-6; d_call: -; clone_size: -; j_call: TRBJ1-3
cdr3_nt: TGCAGCGTTGAAGGCGGGAGGGCCAGGGATGAGCAGTTCTTC; cdr3_aa: CSVEGGRARDEQFF; v_call: TRBV29-1; d_call: TRBD2; clone_size: -; j_call: TRBJ2-1
cdr3_nt: TGTGCCAGCAGCTTCGACCCGGGACTAGTCGACACCGGGGAGCTGTTTTTT; cdr3_aa: CASSFDPGLVDTGELFF; v_call: TRBV7-3; d_call: TRBD2; clone_size: -; j_call: TRBJ2-2
cdr3_nt: TGTGCCAGCAGTCCGGGATGGACCACAGATACGCAGTATTTT; cdr3_aa: CASSPGWTTDTQYF; v_call: TRBV2; d_call: -; clone_size: -; j_call: TRBJ2-3
cdr3_nt: TGTGCCACCAGCTTGGGGTTCAAGGGAGCAACTAATGAAAAACTGTTTTTT; cdr3_aa: CATSLGFKGATNEKLFF; v_call: TRBV15; d_call: -; clone_size: few; j_call: TRBJ1-4
cdr3_nt: TGTGCCAGCAGCCCATCCCCGACAGGGAACACTGAAGCTTTCTTT; cdr3_aa: CASSPSPTGNTEAFF; v_call: TRBV14; d_call: -; clone_size: -; j_call: TRBJ1-1
cdr3_nt: TGTGCCAGCAGCTTAGATGGGACAGAGGGCACTGAAGCTTTCTTT; cdr3_aa: CASSLDGTEGTEAFF; v_call: TRBV7-2; d_call: TRBD1; clone_size: -; j_call: TRBJ1-1
cdr3_nt: TGTGCCACCAGCCCCCCGGGACTAGAATCCTCCTACAATGAGCAGTTCTTC; cdr3_aa: CATSPPGLESSYNEQFF; v_call: TRBV15; d_call: TRBD2; clone_size: -; j_call: TRBJ2-1
cdr3_nt: TGTGCCAGCAGCCAAGCACTGGGACAATGGGACTACACCTTC; cdr3_aa: CASSQALGQWDYTF; v_call: TRBV4-2; d_call: -; clone_size: -; j_call: TRBJ1-2
cdr3_nt: TGTGCCAGCTCACCAATTCAGGGTCAGCCCCAGCATTTT; cdr3_aa: CASSPIQGQPQHF; v_call: TRBV18; d_call: -; clone_size: -; j_call: TRBJ1-5
cdr3_nt: TGCGCCAGCAGCCCTGCCCGGGACAGGGGAGAGACCCAGTACTTC; cdr3_aa: CASSPARDRGETQYF; v_call: TRBV4-3; d_call: TRBD1; clone_size: -; j_call: TRBJ2-5
cdr3_nt: TGTGCCAGCAGTAATGGACTAGCGGGAGTCGGCGTGGAGCTGTTTTTT; cdr3_aa: CASSNGLAGVGVELFF; v_call: TRBV27; d_call: TRBD2; clone_size: -; j_call: TRBJ2-2
cdr3_nt: TGTGCCAGCAGTGAATGGGGGGGGTATAATGAGCAGTTCTTC; cdr3_aa: CASSEWGGYNEQFF; v_call: TRBV25-1; d_call: TRBD2; clone_size: -; j_call: TRBJ2-1
cdr3_nt: TGTGCCAGCAGTTACTCAAGGGCTAGCGGGAGATACGAGCAGTACTTC; cdr3_aa: CASSYSRASGRYEQYF; v_call: TRBV6-5; d_call: TRBD2; clone_size: -; j_call: TRBJ2-7
cdr3_nt: TGTGCCAGCAGCTTAGGGGATAGGGGAACCACAGATACGCAGTATTTT; cdr3_aa: CASSLGDRGTTDTQYF; v_call: TRBV7-9; d_call: -; clone_size: few; j_call: TRBJ2-3
cdr3_nt: TGTGCCAGCAGCTTTGAAGCCCGGTATGAAAAACTGTTTTTT; cdr3_aa: CASSFEARYEKLFF; v_call: TRBV7-9; d_call: -; clone_size: -; j_call: TRBJ1-4
cdr3_nt: TGTGCCAGCAGTACTATACAGGGGCGCTATGGCTACACCTTC; cdr3_aa: CASSTIQGRYGYTF; v_call: TRBV6-1; d_call: TRBD1; clone_size: -; j_call: TRBJ1-2
cdr3_nt: TGTGCCAGCAGCTTAGGGGGACAGTTTAATGAAAAACTGTTTTTT; cdr3_aa: CASSLGGQFNEKLFF; v_call: TRBV7-9; d_call: TRBD1; clone_size: -; j_call: TRBJ1-4
cdr3_nt: TGTGCCAGCAGCGATACAGGGGGCGCGACCTACGAGCAGTACTTC; cdr3_aa: CASSDTGGATYEQYF; v_call: TRBV7-6; d_call: TRBD1; clone_size: -; j_call: TRBJ2-7
cdr3_nt: TGTGCCAGCAGGGCAGGGACTAACACTGAAGCTTTCTTT; cdr3_aa: CASRAGTNTEAFF; v_call: TRBV7-9; d_call: -; clone_size: few; j_call: TRBJ1-1
cdr3_nt: TGTGCCTGGACCGGACTAGCGGCGGTTTACAATGAGCAGTTCTTC; cdr3_aa: CAWTGLAAVYNEQFF; v_call: TRBV30; d_call: TRBD2; clone_size: few; j_call: TRBJ2-1
cdr3_nt: TGCGCCAGCAGCCCAGGATCGATGGACAGTTATCAGCCCCAGCATTTT; cdr3_aa: CASSPGSMDSYQPQHF; v_call: TRBV5-1; d_call: -; clone_size: -; j_call: TRBJ1-5
cdr3_nt: TGCGCCAGCAGCTTTCAGGGGAACTATGGCTACACCTTC; cdr3_aa: CASSFQGNYGYTF; v_call: TRBV5-1; d_call: -; clone_size: -; j_call: TRBJ1-2
cdr3_nt: TGTGCCAGCAGTTACCGGGGACAGGTTAATGAAAAACTGTTTTTT; cdr3_aa: CASSYRGQVNEKLFF; v_call: TRBV6-6; d_call: TRBD1; clone_size: few; j_call: TRBJ1-4
cdr3_nt: TGTGCCAGCAGTCTCCCGCAGTCAAGATACGAGCAGTACTTC; cdr3_aa: CASSLPQSRYEQYF; v_call: TRBV28; d_call: -; clone_size: -; j_call: TRBJ2-7
cdr3_nt: TGTGCCACCTCCGCGGCCGGGACAGGGGACCACGAGCAGTACTTC; cdr3_aa: CATSAAGTGDHEQYF; v_call: TRBV19; d_call: TRBD1; clone_size: -; j_call: TRBJ2-7
cdr3_nt: TGTGCCACCAGCACTGGGACTAGCGGGAGTTACTACGAGCAGTACTTC; cdr3_aa: CATSTGTSGSYYEQYF; v_call: TRBV15; d_call: TRBD2; clone_size: -; j_call: TRBJ2-7
cdr3_nt: TGTGCCAGTAGTATAGGAGGGACAGGAGACACAGATACGCAGTATTTT; cdr3_aa: CASSIGGTGDTDTQYF; v_call: TRBV19; d_call: TRBD1; clone_size: -; j_call: TRBJ2-3
cdr3_nt: TGTGCCAGTAGTTTCCGGGACCAGGGGGGCCAGTACTTC; cdr3_aa: CASSFRDQGGQYF; v_call: TRBV19; d_call: -; clone_size: -; j_call: TRBJ2-5
cdr3_nt: TGCGCCAGCAGGTTCTCAGCAGTGGGCGCCGGTGAAAAACTGTTTTTT; cdr3_aa: CASRFSAVGAGEKLFF; v_call: TRBV5-1; d_call: -; clone_size: -; j_call: TRBJ1-4
cdr3_nt: TGTGCCAGCGGGTTGACAGGGTCTGAAGCTTTCTTT; cdr3_aa: CASGLTGSEAFF; v_call: TRBV6-1; d_call: TRBD1; clone_size: -; j_call: TRBJ1-1
cdr3_nt: TGTGCCAGCTCACCACGTACGGGACAGGGCTCACCCCTCCACTTT; cdr3_aa: CASSPRTGQGSPLHF; v_call: TRBV18; d_call: TRBD1; clone_size: -; j_call: TRBJ1-6
cdr3_nt: TGCGCCAGCAGCCCTAACAGGAGGGCGGATGAGCAGTACTTC; cdr3_aa: CASSPNRRADEQYF; v_call: TRBV5-1; d_call: -; clone_size: -; j_call: TRBJ2-7
cdr3_nt: TGTGCCAGCACCATGGACAGGGGAAACATTCAGTACTTC; cdr3_aa: CASTMDRGNIQYF; v_call: TRBV2; d_call: TRBD1; clone_size: -; j_call: TRBJ2-4
cdr3_nt: TGTGCCAGCAGACCAAAGCGGGCGACAACCAGAGGGCCGGCATACGAGCAGTACTTC; cdr3_aa: CASRPKRATTRGPAYEQYF; v_call: TRBV2; d_call: -; clone_size: -; j_call: TRBJ2-7
cdr3_nt: TGTGCCAGCACCCCGGACATTTTGGAAAACACCATATATTTT; cdr3_aa: CASTPDILENTIYF; v_call: TRBV6-5; d_call: -; clone_size: once; j_call: TRBJ1-3
cdr3_nt: TGTGCCAGTAGTAAATTAGCGGGAGGGCCCTACGAGCAGTACTTC; cdr3_aa: CASSKLAGGPYEQYF; v_call: TRBV19; d_call: TRBD2; clone_size: -; j_call: TRBJ2-7